This TCR beta chain was recorded in a study of CD8 T cells in ankylosing spondylitis. Study-level results: Disease-linked clones were reportedly significantly enriched in matched ankylosing spondylitis synovial fluid.

This clonotype was observed at least ten times. Antigen specificity is unknown. Deletions cut 8 bases from V and 4 bases from J, with 2 bases between. CDR3 size: 10 residues. TCRdb analysed the 5' RACE reads with MiXCR anew, one entry per CDR3 protein. The profile shows 200,000 to 250,000 distinct CDR3 sequences, under 12% of them singletons. The receptor was isolated from a male donor with ankylosing spondylitis or in good health (not recorded which). This chain joins TRBV12-3 or TRBV12-4 and TRBJ2-2, with D unclear. Sequencing was performed on blood, either unsorted or a sorted T cell fraction (not recorded which). The CDR3 spells CASATGELFF. The CDR3 nucleotides read TGTGCCAGCGCCACCGGGGAGCTGTTTTTT.